Each of the 3 T cell receptor beta chains below was sequenced from the same sample in a study of blood T cells in healthy people across ages. Combining a sample-barcoded 5' primer with a J-beta primer mix, a second PCR ran for roughly 6 to 12 cycles. TCRdb ran MiXCR on the 5' RACE reads and lists one entry per CDR3 protein. The sample comprises 650,000 to 950,000 distinct CDR3 sequences, about 42% of which are singletons, and roughly 19% rests with the top ten. The sample was blood. Every receptor here comes from a man aged 55-75 years in good health.

This chain uses TRBV3-1 with TRBJ2-7, with D hard to call. Trimming cost V 4 bases and J 3 bases, with 16 bases left between them. Per germline, CDR1 LGHDT and CDR2 YNNKEL (reference sequence). The CDR3 spans 15 residues. The CDR3 region has the DNA TGTGCCAGCAGCCCACAAGGAGACCTCCTCTACGAGCAGTACTTC. Its translation: CASSPQGDLLYEQYF.

This clonotype was recorded at least ten times. The genes are TRBV5-1 and TRBJ2-1, with 8 bases matching TRBD2. After removal of 0 bases from V and 2 bases from J, the junction contained 1 base not matched to a gene. CDR3 size: 15 residues. The V gene's germline CDR1 is SGHRS and CDR2 YFSETQ. Here the CDR3 DNA reads TGCGCCAGCAGCTTGGTAGCGGGGACCTACAATGAGCAGTTCTTC. As protein: CASSLVAGTYNEQFF. Looking up the rest from reference TRBV5-1 and TRBJ2-1 gives the full variable domain: KAGVTQTPRYLIKTRGQQVTLSCSPISGHRSVSWYQQTPGQGLQFLFEYFSETQRNKGNFPGRFSGRQFSNSRSEMNVSTLELGDSALYLCASSLVAGTYNEQFFGPGTRLTVL.

In this sample, this clonotype turned up many times. This chain connects TRBV6-5 to TRBJ2-1, with D maybe TRBD1 (5 bases). V was shortened by 6 bases and J by 9 bases, with 12 bases between the two germline ends. CDR1 is MNHEY, CDR2 SVGAGI, per germline. This CDR3 has 12 residues. CDR3 bases: TGTGCCAGCAGCAAACAGGCGACTGAGCAGTTCTTC. It is translated as CASSKQATEQFF.